Each of the 14 T cell receptor beta chains below was sequenced from the same sample in a study of technical replicates of blood from a handful of donors. This table comes from immunoSEQ multiplex PCR, and its TCRdb copy is limited to in-frame clones, with some not included. The sample has some 69,000 clones; 80% to 90% are singletons. The sequenced material came from PBMCs. Receptors were obtained from a human donor in good health. Some clones in this sample may be carry-over from other donors' samples.

The DNA for the CDR3 is TGTGCCAGCAGGGAGGTTAACTACAATGAGCAGTTCTTC. It codes for CASREVNYNEQFF. The gene calls are TRBV2 and TRBJ2-1, with D perhaps matching TRBD2 (5 bases). Per the germline V gene, CDR1 is SNHLY and CDR2 is FYNNEI. The CDR3 contains 13 residues. Trimming left V 6 bases short and J 3 bases short, with 9 bases between. The full variable domain, its missing parts supplied by reference TRBV2 and TRBJ2-1, is EPEVTQTPSHQVTQMGQEVILRCVPISNHLYFYWYRQILGQKVEFLVSFYNNEISEKSEIFDDQFSVERPDGSNFTLKIRSTKLEDSAMYFCASREVNYNEQFFGPGTRLTVL.

V and J are TRBV7-3 and TRBJ2-3, with D maybe TRBD2 (7 bases). The germline gives CDR1 SGHTA, CDR2 FQGTGA. V was trimmed by 2 bases and J by 5 bases, leaving 14 bases between them. This CDR3 spans 15 amino acids. CDR3 nucleotide sequence: TGTGCCAGCAGCTTAGGAGGGGGGGCGGGAGATACGCAGTATTTT. Translating gives CASSLGGGAGDTQYF.

The V call is TRBV19, the J call TRBJ2-5; D may be TRBD1 (6 bases). V lost 6 bases and J 5 bases, leaving 16 bases between the germline ends. Per the germline V gene, CDR1 is LNHDA and CDR2 is SQIVND (reference sequence). The CDR3 is 14 amino acids. The CDR3 sequence is CASSNRDIRETQYF. The CDR3 DNA is TGTGCCAGTAGCAACCGGGACATTCGGGAGACCCAGTACTTC.

This chain joins TRBV29-1 and TRBJ2-2; D might be TRBD1 (5 bases). Trimming took off 4 bases at V and 5 bases at J, with 11 bases between the two ends. CDR1 is SQVTM, CDR2 ANQGSEA, per germline. The CDR3 covers 13 residues. The CDR3 nucleotides read TGCAGCGTTGGGGGCCTAGGTACCGGGGAGCTGTTTTTT. Protein: CSVGGLGTGELFF.

This clone was observed a few times. The V and J genes are TRBV7-7 and TRBJ2-1, with a weak D call TRBD1 (6 bases). The CDR3 is 18 amino acids. In germline, CDR1 is SSHAT, CDR2 FNYEAQ (reference sequence). With 1 base removed from V and 1 base from J, the gap between germline ends came to 17 bases. The CDR3 coding sequence is TGTGCCAGCAGCTTAGGGGCAGGGGACAAAAAATCCTACAATGAGCAGTTCTTC. Translated, it gives CASSLGAGDKKSYNEQFF.

This clone was counted between two and nine times. This chain connects TRBV5-4 to TRBJ2-1; 7 bases agree with TRBD1. The length of the CDR3 is 15 residues. V lost 4 bases, J lost 8 bases, and 12 bases stayed unmatched. In germline, CDR1 is SGHNT, CDR2 YYREEE (reference sequence). DNA for the CDR3: TGTGCCAGCAGCCCCGAGGGGACAGCATTGTATGAGCAGTTCTTC. This encodes CASSPEGTALYEQFF.

A few counts support this clone. V and J are TRBV18 and TRBJ2-7, with a possible D match to TRBD2 (5 bases). CDR3 size: 17 residues. From germline, CDR1 is KGHSH and CDR2 LQKENI. V was clipped by 1 base and J by 2 bases, with 18 bases between them. CDR3 amino acids: CASSPRGFPGSPYEQYF. The CDR3 DNA reads TGTGCCAGCTCACCACGAGGGTTTCCGGGAAGTCCCTACGAGCAGTACTTC. Full variable domain (missing parts from reference TRBV18 and TRBJ2-7): NAGVMQNPRHLVRRRGQEARLRCSPMKGHSHVYWYRQLPEEGLKFMVYLQKENIIDESGMPKERFSAEFPKEGPSILRIQQVVRGDSAAYFCASSPRGFPGSPYEQYFGPGTRLTVT.

This sequence joins TRBV11-3 and TRBJ1-3, with a weak D call TRBD1 (5 bases). Germline loops: CDR1 SGHNT, CDR2 YENEEA. V was shortened by 5 bases and J by 3 bases, with 8 bases between the two germline ends. CDR3 size: 13 residues. The CDR3 DNA follows: TGTGCCAGCAGCCAGGGCTTTGGAAACACCATATATTTT. It yields the protein CASSQGFGNTIYF.

The chain recombines TRBV4-3 with TRBJ2-1; no reliable D call. V shed 0 bases and J shed 7 bases, with 22 bases lying between them. In germline, CDR1 is LGHNA, CDR2 YSLEER. The CDR3 loop spans 18 amino acids. The CDR3 reads CASSQDYRPFGVKNEQFF. The CDR3 DNA sequence: TGCGCCAGCAGCCAAGATTACCGGCCCTTTGGAGTCAAAAATGAGCAGTTCTTC.

This chain links TRBV29-1 with TRBJ2-3; D ambiguous. V was pared by 4 bases and J by 1 base, with 12 bases between. The CDR3 consists of 14 residues. Per germline, CDR1 SQVTM and CDR2 ANQGSEA. CDR3 residues: CSVGGSPRTDTQYF. CDR3 coding DNA: TGCAGCGTTGGTGGCTCCCCACGCACAGATACGCAGTATTTT.

The chain combines TRBV5-1 with TRBJ2-3; D perhaps matches TRBD1 (6 bases). This CDR3 is built from 16 residues. The V end lost 6 bases, the J end lost 1 base, and 18 bases lay between the germline ends. Germline assignment: CDR1 SGHRS and CDR2 YFSETQ. The CDR3 sequence is CASTPAGAQRTDTQYF. The CDR3 coding sequence is TGCGCCAGCACACCGGCAGGGGCCCAACGCACAGATACGCAGTATTTT. The variable domain in full, completed from reference TRBV5-1 and TRBJ2-3, reads KAGVTQTPRYLIKTRGQQVTLSCSPISGHRSVSWYQQTPGQGLQFLFEYFSETQRNKGNFPGRFSGRQFSNSRSEMNVSTLELGDSALYLCASTPAGAQRTDTQYFGPGTRLTVL.

This chain links TRBV27 with TRBJ2-7; 10 bases are shared with TRBD1. J was trimmed by 3 bases and V by 6 bases; bases with no gene match: 5. Germline V gene sequence: CDR1 MNHEY, CDR2 SMNVEV (reference sequence). The CDR3 has 14 residues. The CDR3 DNA reads as TGTGCCAGCAGAACGACAGGGGGCGGCTACGAGCAGTACTTC. It encodes CASRTTGGGYEQYF.

The chain recombines TRBV4-1 with TRBJ2-7, with D unresolved. Germline CDR1 is MGHRA and CDR2 is YSYEKL. Trimming took 1 base from V and 0 from J, leaving 7 bases between them. The CDR3 spans 14 residues. This CDR3 reads CASSQGLDSYEQYF. The CDR3 coding sequence is TGCGCCAGCAGCCAAGGGCTCGACTCCTACGAGCAGTACTTC.

The chain employs TRBV18 and TRBJ2-1; 10 bases align to TRBD2. V was clipped by 0 bases and J by 3 bases; unmatched bases: 8. Germline CDR1 reads KGHSH; CDR2 reads LQKENI. This CDR3 has 18 amino acids. This CDR3 reads CASSPPGIAGGGYNEQFF. The CDR3 DNA sequence: TGTGCCAGCTCACCACCGGGGATAGCGGGAGGTGGCTACAATGAGCAGTTCTTC.